A single TCR beta chain is shown here with its context. Indicated treatment: preoperative locoregional IRX-2 cytokine immunotherapy. Preoperative locoregional IRX-2 cytokine immunotherapy was tested in the phase Ib source study. These data originate in a study of preoperative IRX-2 immunotherapy in early breast cancer. The assay was immunoSEQ multiplex PCR, and TCRdb's table has in-frame clones only and misses some. The repertoire holds more than 50,000 clones, with approximately 94% as singletons. The germline V and J ends were trimmed by 0 bases and 2 bases, with 6 bases remaining between them. The CDR3 has 14 amino acids. CDR1 is MNHEY, CDR2 SMNVEV, per germline (reference sequence).

The sample was taken from a patient treated with IRX-2 immunotherapy. The clonotype originates from a human donor with breast cancer. V is TRBV27 and J is TRBJ2-3; D gene uncertain. CDR3 in DNA: TGTGCCAGCAGTTTATCGGGAACCACAGATACGCAGTATTTT. This translates into CASSLSGTTDTQYF.